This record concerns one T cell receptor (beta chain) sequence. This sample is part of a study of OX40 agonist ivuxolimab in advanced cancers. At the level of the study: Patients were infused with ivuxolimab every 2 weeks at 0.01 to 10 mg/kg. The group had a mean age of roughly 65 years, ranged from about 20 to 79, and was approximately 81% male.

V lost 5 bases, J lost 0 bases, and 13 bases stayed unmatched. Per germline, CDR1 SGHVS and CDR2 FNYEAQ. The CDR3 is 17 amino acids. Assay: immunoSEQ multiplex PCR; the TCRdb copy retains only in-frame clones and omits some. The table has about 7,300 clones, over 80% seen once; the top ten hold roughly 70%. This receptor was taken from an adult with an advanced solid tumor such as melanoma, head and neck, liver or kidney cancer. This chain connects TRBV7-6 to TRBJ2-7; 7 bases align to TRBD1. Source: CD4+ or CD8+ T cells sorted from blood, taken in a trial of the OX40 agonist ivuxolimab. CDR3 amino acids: CASSPFLAQGYSYEQYF. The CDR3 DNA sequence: TGTGCCAGCAGCCCCTTCTTAGCACAGGGGTACTCCTACGAGCAGTACTTC.